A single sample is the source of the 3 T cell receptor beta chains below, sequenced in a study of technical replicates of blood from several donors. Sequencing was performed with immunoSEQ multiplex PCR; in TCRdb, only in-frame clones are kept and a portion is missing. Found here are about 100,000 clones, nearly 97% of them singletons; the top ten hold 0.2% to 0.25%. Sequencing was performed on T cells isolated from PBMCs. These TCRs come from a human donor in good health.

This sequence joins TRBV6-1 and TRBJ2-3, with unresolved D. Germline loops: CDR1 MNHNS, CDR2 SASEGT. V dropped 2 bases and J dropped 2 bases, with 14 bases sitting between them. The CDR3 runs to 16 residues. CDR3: CASSELRSLYTDTQYF. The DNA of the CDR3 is TGTGCCAGCAGTGAATTAAGAAGTCTATACACAGATACGCAGTATTTT.

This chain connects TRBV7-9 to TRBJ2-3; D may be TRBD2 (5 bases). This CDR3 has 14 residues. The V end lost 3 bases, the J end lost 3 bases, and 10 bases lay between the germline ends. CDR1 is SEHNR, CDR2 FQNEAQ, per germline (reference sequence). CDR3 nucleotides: TGTGCCAGCAGCTTCAGCGGTCCGACAGATACGCAGTATTTT. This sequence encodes CASSFSGPTDTQYF.

The CDR3 DNA sequence: TGTGCCAGCAGTTCGACAGGGGAGGATGGCTACACCTTC. Translating gives CASSSTGEDGYTF. The J gene is TRBJ1-2, the V gene TRBV6-5; 8 bases match TRBD1. The germline V gene encodes CDR1 MNHEY and CDR2 SVGAGI. Trimming at V came to 4 bases and at J to 6 bases, leaving 4 bases not matched to a gene. The CDR3 is 13 amino acids.